The clone carrying this TCR beta chain came up many times. This entry is derived from a study of neurological immune-mediated disorders. Germline V CDR1 and CDR2: SGHTA, FQGNSA. V lost 2 bases to trimming and J lost 7 bases, with 11 bases between them. This CDR3 contains 13 residues. MiXCR was run by TCRdb on the 5' RACE reads, yielding one entry per CDR3 protein. The sample shows around 79,000 distinct CDR3 sequences, 12% to 15% of them seen only once. J is TRBJ1-2 and V is TRBV7-2; TRBD1 might be the D (6 bases). Input material: PBMCs. The receptor was derived from a woman in her forties or fifties in good health. This chain's CDR3 is CASSLQGYGGYTF. DNA for the CDR3: TGTGCCAGCAGCTTACAGGGGTATGGTGGCTACACCTTC.